This T cell receptor (beta chain) derives from a study of blood T cell repertoires in COVID-19. Study in general: Whether acute or convalescent, the COVID-19 samples came from the United States, Italy and Spain. T cells, B-cell-depleted T cells, or PBMCs supplied cDNA or gDNA.

Trimming pared 2 bases from V and 6 bases from J, leaving 11 bases between. CDR3 length: 14 residues. CDR1 and CDR2 from the germline V gene are SGHAT and FQNNGV. Under the authors' procedure: The assay estimated nucleated cells by amplifying reference gene primers. Method: immunoSEQ multiplex PCR; TCRdb's copy keeps in-frame clones and lacks some. V and J calls and clone size are given by that table; D and trimming were obtained from the DNA. The sample contains tens of thousands of clones, just under 90% of which appear only once. This chain links TRBV11-2 with TRBJ1-5; TRBD1 is a possible D gene (6 bases). Material for sequencing was peripheral blood. The sequence was obtained from an elderly woman with active COVID-19. CDR3 nucleotide sequence: TGTGCCAGCAGCTTATCTGGGGGCCCTCAGCCCCAGCATTTT. Its protein product is CASSLSGGPQPQHF.